This paragraph reports one T cell receptor beta chain. This specimen includes other DNA sequences encoding the same CDR3. The record originates from a study of blood T cell repertoires in COVID-19. Study information: Sources were T cells, B-cell-depleted T cells, or PBMCs; the material itself was cDNA or gDNA.

Trimming took off 3 bases at V and 2 bases at J, with 5 bases between the two ends. The CDR3 is made up of 13 amino acids. TCRdb's table, derived via immunoSEQ multiplex PCR, lists solely in-frame clones and lacks some. The sample shows roughly 59,000 clones, approximately 78% of them seen only once. Material: peripheral blood. The chain couples TRBV12-3 or TRBV12-4 to TRBJ1-5, with D unclear. The sequence derives from a man at least 80 years old with acute or convalescent COVID-19. CDR3 amino acids: CASSFGGNQPQHF. CDR3 nucleotides: TGTGCCAGCAGTTTCGGGGGCAATCAGCCCCAGCATTTT.